The 25 T cell receptor beta chains reported below all come from one sample, sequenced in a study of blood T cell repertoires in COVID-19. Assay: immunoSEQ multiplex PCR; the TCRdb copy retains only in-frame clones and omits some. This table has under 200,000 clones, around 86% appearing once. The sequencing sample was made of peripheral blood. The receptor set was obtained from a man between 60 and 70 years old with acute or convalescent COVID-19.

The gene calls are TRBV7-2 and TRBJ1-5; D might be TRBD1 (6 bases). The germline V and J ends were trimmed by 1 base and 5 bases, with 15 bases remaining between them. CDR1 and CDR2 from the germline V gene are SGHTA and FQGNSA. The CDR3 is 16 amino acids. CDR3 loop: CASSLGVWGLDQPQHF. CDR3 DNA sequence: TGTGCCAGCAGCTTAGGCGTTTGGGGGCTGGATCAGCCCCAGCATTTT.

V is TRBV10-1 and J is TRBJ2-2, with 10 bases that match TRBD2. This CDR3 region has 20 residues. Germline assignment: CDR1 WNHNN and CDR2 SYGVQD (reference sequence). The V and J ends lost 3 bases and 2 bases, in that order; junction bases with no gene match: 15. CDR3 sequence: CASSDPLWLAGEPNTGELFF. Here the CDR3 DNA reads TGCGCCAGCAGTGATCCGCTTTGGCTAGCGGGAGAACCCAACACCGGGGAGCTGTTTTTT.

The chain's CDR3 is CASSLVQGTEAFF. The CDR3 nucleotides are TGCGCCAGCAGCTTGGTCCAGGGCACTGAAGCTTTCTTT. V and J are TRBV5-1 and TRBJ1-1; tentative D call: TRBD1 (5 bases). V dropped 0 bases and J dropped 4 bases, with 7 bases sitting between them. This CDR3 spans 13 amino acids. Germline V CDR1 and CDR2: SGHRS, YFSETQ.

V and J are TRBV28 and TRBJ2-7, with 10 bases that match TRBD2. The V segment lost 8 bases and the J segment 3 bases; nucleotides outside the gene matches: 7. This CDR3 has 14 residues. From germline, CDR1 is MDHEN and CDR2 SYDVKM. CDR3 in DNA: TGTGCCAGCGGTAGTCTAGCGGGAGTCTACGAGCAGTACTTC. Translated, it gives CASGSLAGVYEQYF.

There are a few counts of this clone. The chain couples TRBV19 to TRBJ1-1; 8 bases align to TRBD1. V lost 5 bases and J lost 5; bases outside the gene matches: 19. The CDR3 extends over 18 amino acids. Per the germline V gene, CDR1 is LNHDA and CDR2 is SQIVND (reference sequence). DNA for the CDR3: TGTGCCAGTAGTCCCCGAACTCGGGCAGGGGGCGCGAGGACTGAAGCTTTCTTT. Protein product: CASSPRTRAGGARTEAFF.

The J gene is TRBJ1-2, the V gene TRBV27, with TRBD1 as a possible D gene (6 bases). The ends were cut back, 2 bases at V and 8 bases at J, with 12 bases in the middle. Germline loops: CDR1 MNHEY, CDR2 SMNVEV (reference sequence). This CDR3 is 13 amino acids long. DNA for the CDR3: TGTGCCAGCAGTTTACGGCAGGGGTTAGGCTACACCTTC. Protein product: CASSLRQGLGYTF.

The chain couples TRBV27 to TRBJ2-7; tentative D call: TRBD2 (6 bases). This CDR3 comprises 15 residues. V was cut by 2 bases and J by 4 bases, with 15 bases left in between. The germline V gene encodes CDR1 MNHEY and CDR2 SMNVEV (reference sequence). The CDR3 DNA sequence: TGTGCCAGCAGTTTACCCGGGACTCCCTCATACGAGCAGTACTTC. Residues: CASSLPGTPSYEQYF.

The chain combines TRBV11-2 with TRBJ1-6; TRBD1 aligns across 9 bases. J was trimmed by 9 bases and V by 5 bases; bases with no gene match: 8. Germline values: CDR1 SGHAT, CDR2 FQNNGV. This CDR3 is built from 15 residues. The CDR3 bases are TGTGCCAGCAGCCCCGGACAGGGGCGGCGTTCACCCCTCCACTTT. This codes for CASSPGQGRRSPLHF.

In nucleotides, the CDR3 is TGTGCCAGCAGTGACAGGGGACAGGGTACAGATACGCAGTATTTT. The encoded protein is CASSDRGQGTDTQYF. The rearrangement links TRBV6-1 to TRBJ2-3; TRBD1 matches at 9 bases. Germline CDR1 MNHNS, CDR2 SASEGT. The CDR3 sequence is 15 residues long. Losses at the gene ends were 3 bases for V and 3 bases for J; bases not matched to a gene: 4.

This chain uses TRBV15 with TRBJ2-7, with D uncertain. The CDR3 runs to 14 residues. CDR1 and CDR2 (germline): LNHNV, YYDKDF (reference sequence). The germline V and J ends were trimmed by 0 bases and 3 bases, with 9 bases remaining between them. The CDR3 here is CATSRDLGFYEQYF. The CDR3 nucleotides read TGTGCCACCAGCAGAGATTTGGGCTTCTACGAGCAGTACTTC.

The V and J genes are TRBV15 and TRBJ2-7; D not resolved. V was clipped by 1 base and J by 0 bases, with 7 bases between them. The CDR3 loop spans 14 amino acids. Germline V gene data show CDR1 as LNHNV and CDR2 as YYDKDF (reference sequence). The CDR3 region has the DNA TGTGCCACCAGCAGAGTATGGAGCTCCTACGAGCAGTACTTC. Protein sequence: CATSRVWSSYEQYF.

The V call is TRBV3-1 (or the pseudogene TRBV3-2), the J call TRBJ1-1; 7 positions match TRBD1. There are 13 residues in the CDR3. Germline CDR1 reads LGHDT; CDR2 reads YNNKEL (reference sequence). Trimming took 10 bases from V and 1 from J; bases not matched to a gene: 6. The CDR3 DNA follows: TGTGCCACCTCGGGACAGAAGAACACTGAAGCTTTCTTT. Protein product: CATSGQKNTEAFF.

The table lists this clone with a few counts. V and J are TRBV7-2 and TRBJ1-2, with no clear D. CDR3 size: 13 residues. Trimming removed 6 bases at V and 1 base at J, with 9 bases between. Per germline, CDR1 SGHTA and CDR2 FQGNSA. The CDR3 spells CASRSAFNYGYTF. CDR3 nucleotides: TGTGCCAGCAGATCAGCGTTTAACTATGGCTACACCTTC.

The V gene is TRBV28, the J gene TRBJ1-2, with TRBD1 identical over 7 bases. J gave up 5 bases and V 7 bases, and 10 bases lay outside the gene matches. The V gene's germline CDR1 is MDHEN and CDR2 SYDVKM. The length of the CDR3 is 14 residues. The CDR3 region has the DNA TGTGCCAGCATCCCAGGGGACAGTCCTTATGGCTACACCTTC. Its protein is CASIPGDSPYGYTF.

Many counts were recorded for this clone. The rearrangement links TRBV6-5 to TRBJ1-6; D possibly corresponds to TRBD1 (6 bases). Germline V lookup: CDR1 MNHEY, CDR2 SVGAGI. Between the trimmed V and J ends, which lost 7 bases and 10 bases, there was a span of 17 bases. This CDR3 contains 14 residues. The CDR3 coding sequence is TGTGCCAGCACTCTCTCCGGGGGGCGATCACCCCTCCACTTT. This codes for CASTLSGGRSPLHF.

The V and J genes are TRBV5-1 and TRBJ2-1; D perhaps matches TRBD2 (6 bases). Looked up from germline, CDR1 is SGHRS and CDR2 is YFSETQ. The CDR3 spans 15 residues. Trimming cost V 4 bases and J 2 bases, with 13 bases left between them. In nucleotides, the CDR3 is TGCGCCAGCAGCGGAACTAGCTCTACCTACAATGAGCAGTTCTTC. It translates to CASSGTSSTYNEQFF.

This chain links TRBV5-1 with TRBJ2-5; weak D call: TRBD1 (6 bases). With 6 bases removed from V and 5 bases from J, the gap between germline ends came to 14 bases. The germline gives CDR1 SGHRS, CDR2 YFSETQ. The CDR3 is 13 amino acids. As DNA, the CDR3 is TGCGCCAGCATGAAACAGGGTCGGGAGACCCAGTACTTC. It codes for CASMKQGRETQYF.

J is TRBJ2-3 and V is TRBV29-1; possibly TRBD1 for D (5 bases). In germline, CDR1 is SQVTM, CDR2 ANQGSEA. The CDR3 consists of 14 residues. The V gene lost 4 bases and the J gene lost 0 bases, with 11 bases spanning the gap. The CDR3 DNA sequence: TGCAGCGTTGTGGAGACAGCAAGCACAGATACGCAGTATTTT. It codes for CSVVETASTDTQYF.

The chain recombines TRBV18 with TRBJ1-2; D not resolved. The CDR3 is made up of 15 amino acids. V lost 5 bases and J lost 1, with 14 bases in between. Germline V gene sequence: CDR1 KGHSH, CDR2 LQKENI. This chain's CDR3 is CASSSGYPLNYGYTF. CDR3 DNA sequence: TGTGCCAGCTCATCCGGGTATCCGCTTAACTATGGCTACACCTTC.

The rearrangement links TRBV10-3 to TRBJ2-1; D gene ambiguous. V was clipped by 3 bases and J by 0 bases, with 9 bases between them. Germline values: CDR1 ENHRY, CDR2 SYGVKD. The CDR3 runs to 15 residues. CDR3 nucleotide sequence: TGTGCCATCAGTGAAGTACAGAGCTCCTACAATGAGCAGTTCTTC. Translated: CAISEVQSSYNEQFF.

The chain uses TRBV2 and TRBJ1-5; D is unclear. The length of the CDR3 is 14 residues. Germline V gene sequence: CDR1 SNHLY, CDR2 FYNNEI. V was trimmed by 1 base and J by 3 bases, leaving 7 bases between them. The CDR3 here is CASSEGALNQPQHF. The CDR3 DNA follows: TGTGCCAGCAGTGAAGGGGCTCTCAATCAGCCCCAGCATTTT.

V gene TRBV28 combines with J gene TRBJ1-5; D uncertain. The CDR3 is 12 amino acids. Trimming removed 4 bases at V and 10 bases at J, with 11 bases between. In germline, CDR1 is MDHEN, CDR2 SYDVKM. CDR3 sequence: CASSSSRDPQHF. CDR3 DNA sequence: TGTGCCAGCAGTTCCTCCCGGGATCCCCAGCATTTT.

V gene TRBV21-1 combines with J gene TRBJ2-6; the D call TRBD1 from the table was never checked on the DNA. TRBV21-1 is a pseudogene segment. This CDR3 contains 17 residues. The CDR3 coding sequence is TGTGCCAGCTTTGGACAGGACAACCGCTCTGGGGCCAACGTCCTGACTTTC. It codes for CASFGQDNRSGANVLTF.

CDR3 nucleotide sequence: TGTGCCAGCAGTTCAGGTGAAGCTTTCTTT. Encoded protein: CASSSGEAFF. The V gene is TRBV28, the J gene TRBJ1-1; D remains unclear. The V end was cut by 4 bases, the J end by 7 bases, with 4 bases between. Germline CDR1 and CDR2: MDHEN and SYDVKM. There are 10 residues in the CDR3. Variable domain in full (rest from reference TRBV28 and TRBJ1-1): DVKVTQSSRYLVKRTGEKVFLECVQDMDHENMFWYRQDPGLGLRLIYFSYDVKMKEKGDIPEGYSVSREKKERFSLILESASTNQTSMYLCASSSGEAFFGQGTRLTVV.

This clone was found once. The chain links TRBV2 to TRBJ2-1; TRBD2 might be the D (5 bases). The germline CDR1 and CDR2 sequences are SNHLY and FYNNEI. Trimming pared 2 bases from V and 9 bases from J, leaving 11 bases between. The CDR3 sequence is 13 residues long. CDR3 nucleotide sequence: TGTGCCAGCAGTGAATCTGGTGGGAGTGAGCAGTTCTTC. Protein: CASSESGGSEQFF.